This T cell receptor beta chain was sequenced during a study of T cell repertoires in cytomegalovirus infection. In the study overall: Indications came from public TCR beta signatures; they pointed to CMV infection and to a matching HLA type. Study-level results: Carriers of CMV plus the relevant HLA were identified by cumulative public TCR beta family frequency.

To note about this clonotype: Its target is not known.

The V gene lost 10 bases and the J gene lost 8 bases, with 15 bases spanning the gap. The CDR3 is 12 amino acids. Germline lookup yields CDR1 SGHNT and CDR2 YYREEE (reference sequence). TCRdb re-called the reads with MiXCR, one entry per CDR3 protein. The data contain 450,000 to 600,000 distinct CDR3 sequences, about 11% of them singletons. The clonotype originates from a human donor in good health (CMV status not recorded). Some clones in this sample may be carry-over from other donors' samples. The chain joins TRBV5-4 to TRBJ1-4; a weak D match, TRBD1 (5 bases). The specimen was PBMCs. The CDR3 loop reads CALGGNGEKLFF. The CDR3 nucleotides are TGTGCCTTGGGGGGTAACGGCGAAAAACTGTTTTTT. The entire variable domain, with the rest obtained from reference TRBV5-4 and TRBJ1-4, is as follows: ETGVTQSPTHLIKTRGQQVTLRCSSQSGHNTVSWYQQALGQGPQFIFQYYREEENGRGNFPPRFSGLQFPNYSSELNVNALELDDSALYLCALGGNGEKLFFGSGTQLSVL.